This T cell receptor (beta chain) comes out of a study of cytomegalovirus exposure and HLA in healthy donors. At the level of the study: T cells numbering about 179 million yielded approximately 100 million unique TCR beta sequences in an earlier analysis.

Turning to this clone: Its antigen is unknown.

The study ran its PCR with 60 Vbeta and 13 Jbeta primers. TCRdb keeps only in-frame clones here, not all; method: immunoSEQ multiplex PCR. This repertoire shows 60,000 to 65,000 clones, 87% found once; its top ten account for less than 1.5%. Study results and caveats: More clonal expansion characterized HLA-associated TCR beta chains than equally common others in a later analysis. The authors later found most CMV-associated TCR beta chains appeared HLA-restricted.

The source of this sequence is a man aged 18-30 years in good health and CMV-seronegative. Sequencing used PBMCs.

For the CDR3, the DNA is TGTGCCAGCAGGGCCGGACTTCTCAAAGGAGATACGCAGTATTTT. Translating gives CASRAGLLKGDTQYF. The V call is TRBV2, the J call TRBJ2-3, with D maybe TRBD2 (5 bases). The CDR3 has 15 residues. Germline values: CDR1 SNHLY, CDR2 FYNNEI. The germline V and J ends were trimmed by 6 bases and 5 bases, with 18 bases remaining between them.